What follows are 9 T cell receptor beta chains derived from one specimen sequenced in a study of T-cell memory formation after mild COVID-19. Using its own MiXCR run on the 5' RACE reads, TCRdb lists one record per CDR3 protein. Here the sample spans about 270,000 distinct CDR3 sequences, 16% being singletons. Input material: PBMCs or a T cell subset sorted from them (not recorded which). The receptor set was obtained from a man between 18 and 29 years old who had mild COVID-19 (a few samples of this study predate the infection). Cell type and time point are not known.

The chain combines TRBV7-8 with TRBJ1-2; D call uncertain. Germline CDR1 is SGHVS and CDR2 is FQNEAQ. V was clipped by 5 bases and J by 2 bases, with 12 bases between them. The CDR3 length is 14 residues. The CDR3: CASSLRETNYGYTF. The CDR3 bases are TGTGCCAGCAGCCTTCGGGAGACGAACTATGGCTACACCTTC.

This clonotype showed up just a few times. The chain carries TRBV7-6 and TRBJ1-6; D is perhaps TRBD1 (5 bases). V was shortened by 9 bases and J by 4 bases, with 16 bases between the two germline ends. The CDR3 has 15 residues. Germline lookup yields CDR1 SGHVS and CDR2 FNYEAQ. DNA of the CDR3: TGTGCCAGGGAGGGGCGGGACGGATATAATTCACCCCTCCACTTT. As protein: CAREGRDGYNSPLHF.

This clonotype showed up many times. The chain couples TRBV6-5 to TRBJ2-7; D call uncertain. Deletions cut 5 bases from V and 1 base from J, with 15 bases between. Per the germline V gene, CDR1 is MNHEY and CDR2 is SVGAGI. This CDR3 region has 15 residues. The CDR3 region has the DNA TGTGCCAGCAGTCTGGACGCGTACCCTTCCTACGAGCAGTACTTC. Its translation is CASSLDAYPSYEQYF.

This clonotype has at least ten counts. Here the CDR3 DNA reads TGTGCCAGCAGCCCAGGTTCGGGGGGCTCCTACGAGCAGTACTTC. Translating gives CASSPGSGGSYEQYF. The V and J genes are TRBV7-3 and TRBJ2-7, with 7 nucleotides matching TRBD2. Germline trimming cut 5 bases from V and 0 bases from J; bases unmatched to any gene: 7. Looked up from germline, CDR1 is SGHTA and CDR2 is FQGTGA. The CDR3 is 15 residues long.

The chain employs TRBV6-5 and TRBJ2-5; no clear D. Germline CDR1 is MNHEY and CDR2 is SVGAGI. The CDR3 extends over 15 amino acids. Trimming left V 2 bases short and J 2 bases short, with 12 bases between. CDR3 in amino acids: CASSYSPTEQETQYF. DNA of the CDR3: TGTGCCAGCAGTTACAGTCCAACAGAGCAAGAGACCCAGTACTTC.

In its sample, this clonotype was seen a few times. This sequence joins TRBV7-2 and TRBJ1-2; D call uncertain. Germline V gives CDR1 SGHTA, CDR2 FQGNSA. The V end lost 1 base, the J end lost 8 bases, and 8 bases lay between the germline ends. This CDR3 spans 12 amino acids. Here the CDR3 DNA reads TGTGCCAGCAGCTTAGGCCCGGGCGGCTACACCTTC. It encodes CASSLGPGGYTF.

The sample holds a few counts of this clonotype. The chain is built from TRBV15 and TRBJ2-5, with D possibly matching TRBD2 (6 bases). Per the germline V gene, CDR1 is LNHNV and CDR2 is YYDKDF (reference sequence). This CDR3 has 13 amino acids. V lost 1 base and J 10 bases, leaving 13 bases between the germline ends. The CDR3 nucleotides are TGTGCCACCAGCAGAGGAGACGGCGGGGACCAGTACTTC. Its translation is CATSRGDGGDQYF. Using reference TRBV15 and TRBJ2-5 for the parts outside the CDR3, the full variable domain is DAMVIQNPRYQVTQFGKPVTLSCSQTLNHNVMYWYQQKSSQAPKLLFHYYDKDFNNEADTPDNFQSRRPNTSFCFLDIRSPGLGDTAMYLCATSRGDGGDQYFGPGTRLLVL.

The chain employs TRBV12-3 or TRBV12-4 and TRBJ2-1, with TRBD1 matching 9 bases. This CDR3 has 12 residues. V dropped 6 bases and J dropped 12; count of bases not matched to a gene: 6. Written as DNA, the CDR3 is TGTGCCAGCAGCGGACAGGGGAAAGGGCAGTTCTTC. Translation: CASSGQGKGQFF.

The table lists this clonotype with a few counts. The chain is built from TRBV5-1 and TRBJ1-2, with D uncertain. The CDR3 has 14 residues. Germline CDR1 and CDR2: SGHRS and YFSETQ. The germline V and J ends were trimmed by 0 bases and 3 bases, with 9 bases remaining between them. This CDR3 reads CASSLAGADYGYTF. The CDR3 DNA is TGCGCCAGCAGCTTGGCAGGAGCGGACTATGGCTACACCTTC.